This T cell receptor beta chain was sequenced during a study of control samples from healthy donors and cancer patients. Here immunoSEQ multiplex PCR was the method, and the copy in TCRdb shows in-frame clones only, minus some. The sample has around 180,000 clones, about 90% seen once. The V end was cut by 1 base, the J end by 2 bases, with 11 bases between. This CDR3 comprises 15 residues. Germline values: CDR1 SNHLY, CDR2 FYNNEI. The specimen was blood. This clonotype was obtained from a woman younger than 45 in good health. The chain has TRBV2 and TRBJ1-1; D not resolved. CDR3 nucleotide sequence: TGTGCCAGCAGTGAAGGGGGTAGATCCAACACTGAAGCTTTCTTT. As protein: CASSEGGRSNTEAFF.